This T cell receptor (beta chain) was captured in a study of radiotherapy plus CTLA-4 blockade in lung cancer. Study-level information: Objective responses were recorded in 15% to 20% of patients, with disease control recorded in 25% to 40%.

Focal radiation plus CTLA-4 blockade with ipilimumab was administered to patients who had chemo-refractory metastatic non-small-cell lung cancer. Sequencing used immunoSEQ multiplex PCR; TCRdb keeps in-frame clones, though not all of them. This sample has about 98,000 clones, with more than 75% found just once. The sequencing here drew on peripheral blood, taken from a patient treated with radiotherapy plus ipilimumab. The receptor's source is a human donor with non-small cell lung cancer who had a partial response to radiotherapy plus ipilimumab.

This CDR3 reads CASSLVSGSGYEQYF. For the CDR3, the DNA is TGTGCCAGCAGCTTAGTCTCCGGTTCGGGCTACGAGCAGTACTTC. The genes are TRBV11-2 and TRBJ2-7; D is uncertain. CDR3 size: 15 residues. Germline V gene sequence: CDR1 SGHAT, CDR2 FQNNGV. V lost 1 base and J 3 bases, leaving 13 bases between the germline ends.